Listed here is a single T cell receptor (beta chain). Its antigen is still unknown. Libraries were prepared by immunoSEQ multiplex PCR; TCRdb keeps only in-frame clonotypes and omits some of them. Counted here are about 110,000 clones, approximately 88% occurring once; the ten biggest clones make up under 6.5%. The CDR3 covers 15 residues. After removal of 1 base from V and 6 bases from J, the junction contained 4 bases not matched to a gene. Germline values: CDR1 SGHTA, CDR2 FQGNSA. The data were taken from a study of T cell responses to AZD1222 COVID-19 vaccine. Study-wide findings and caveats: Spike-wide coverage was observed for vaccine-associated CD4 TCRs, with dominant responses at 160-218 and 743-854.

This sequence was found in an adult in good health. Sequencing was performed on peripheral blood, taken on day 0 of AZD1222 vaccination. The chain links TRBV7-2 to TRBJ2-2; TRBD2 agrees at 8 bases. The CDR3 reads CASSLVAGYPGELFF. The CDR3 DNA reads as TGTGCCAGCAGCTTAGTAGCGGGGTACCCCGGGGAGCTGTTTTTT.